This T cell receptor (beta chain) was captured in a study of blood T cell repertoires in COVID-19. Overall study context: The United States, Italy and Spain were the sources of the acute and convalescent COVID-19 samples.

Clones were read by immunoSEQ multiplex PCR, and TCRdb kept only the in-frame ones, dropping some. This table has 200,000 to 300,000 clones, about 90% appearing once. Recruits, aged roughly 18 to 89 years, lived in some 25 US areas. CDR1 and CDR2 (germline): MNHEY, SMNVEV (reference sequence). V was trimmed by 3 bases and J by 5 bases, leaving 11 bases between them. The CDR3 length is 14 residues. The chain is built from TRBV27 and TRBJ1-5, with D tentatively TRBD1 (6 bases). This TCR derives from a woman in her 40s with acute COVID-19. The sequenced material came from PBMCs or T cells enriched from blood (not recorded which). The CDR3 loop reads CASSLKDSDQPQHF. CDR3 DNA: TGTGCCAGCAGTTTGAAGGACAGCGATCAGCCCCAGCATTTT.